This T cell receptor (beta chain) was sequenced during a study of blood T cell repertoires in COVID-19. As for the study in general: Whether acute or convalescent, the COVID-19 samples came from the United States, Italy and Spain. The cDNA or gDNA used as material had been derived from T cells, B-cell-depleted T cells, or PBMCs.

This CDR3 region has 16 residues. Germline assignment: CDR1 MNHEY and CDR2 SVGEGT. With 4 bases clipped from V and 2 bases from J, the junction kept 3 bases outside the gene matches. Authors' processing steps: Reference gene primers were amplified, and this amplification served to estimate nucleated cell counts. TCRdb's copy holds only in-frame clones and misses some; the assay was immunoSEQ multiplex PCR. V and J calls and clone size are copied from that table; D and trimming were computed from the DNA. This sample has 200,000 to 250,000 clones, with 84% found just once. A single count supports this clone.

V usage is TRBV6-2 or TRBV6-3 and J usage is TRBJ2-3, with 13 bases aligning to TRBD2. Material for sequencing was peripheral blood. The receptor comes from a woman older than 75 with active or convalescent COVID-19. The CDR3 loop is CASSWTSGSFTDTQYF. CDR3 nucleotides: TGTGCCAGCAGTTGGACTAGCGGGAGCTTCACAGATACGCAGTATTTT.